Shown below are 5 T cell receptor beta chains from a single sample sequenced in a study of cytomegalovirus exposure and HLA in healthy donors. In the PCR, 60 Vbeta and 13 Jbeta primers were used. Sequenced by immunoSEQ multiplex PCR; TCRdb stores in-frame clones only, minus some. The sample carries 140,000 to 150,000 clones, 75% recorded once. The sample taken for sequencing was PBMCs. The receptors were sampled from a man aged 25-45 years in good health and CMV-seronegative.

The V gene is TRBV7-3, the J gene TRBJ2-3, with D possibly TRBD1 on 5 matching bases. Germline CDR1 and CDR2: SGHTA and FQGTGA. The V and J ends lost 2 bases and 4 bases respectively, with 7 bases between them. This CDR3 has 13 residues. CDR3: CASSLVGADTQYF. For the CDR3, the DNA is TGTGCCAGCAGCTTAGTAGGGGCAGATACGCAGTATTTT.

The V and J genes are TRBV9 and TRBJ2-6, with D possibly matching TRBD1 (6 bases). V lost 7 bases to trimming and J lost 0 bases, with 17 bases between them. Germline CDR1 SGDLS, CDR2 YYNGEE. This CDR3 has 17 residues. The CDR3 DNA reads as TGTGCCAGCGATAGGGACATCCCCTTCTCTGGGGCCAACGTCCTGACTTTC. It translates to CASDRDIPFSGANVLTF.

This clone has more than one count but fewer than ten. The V call is TRBV5-6, the J call TRBJ2-5, with D unresolved. Germline CDR1 and CDR2: SGHDT and YYEEEE. This CDR3 contains 14 residues. Trimming removed 4 bases at V and 1 base at J, with 11 bases between. The CDR3 DNA is TGTGCCAGCAGCCCTGTCGGGTCCCAAGAGACCCAGTACTTC. Its translation: CASSPVGSQETQYF.

The rearrangement uses TRBV10-2 and TRBJ1-6; no definite D call. The CDR3 runs 14 residues. V gave up 4 bases and J gave up 5 bases, with 9 bases separating them. Germline loops: CDR1 WSHSY, CDR2 SAAADI. The CDR3 sequence is CASSVYGDNSPLHF. The CDR3, as DNA: TGCGCCAGCAGTGTATACGGAGATAATTCACCCCTCCACTTT.

The chain recombines TRBV7-9 with TRBJ1-2, with a possible D match to TRBD1 (6 bases). CDR1 is SEHNR and CDR2 is FQNEAQ in the germline V gene (reference sequence). V was pared by 4 bases and J by 8 bases, with 20 bases between. The CDR3 is 15 amino acids. For the CDR3, the DNA is TGTGCCAGCAGCTCCCCCGTTGGACAGAGAAGCGGCTACACCTTC. Its protein is CASSSPVGQRSGYTF.